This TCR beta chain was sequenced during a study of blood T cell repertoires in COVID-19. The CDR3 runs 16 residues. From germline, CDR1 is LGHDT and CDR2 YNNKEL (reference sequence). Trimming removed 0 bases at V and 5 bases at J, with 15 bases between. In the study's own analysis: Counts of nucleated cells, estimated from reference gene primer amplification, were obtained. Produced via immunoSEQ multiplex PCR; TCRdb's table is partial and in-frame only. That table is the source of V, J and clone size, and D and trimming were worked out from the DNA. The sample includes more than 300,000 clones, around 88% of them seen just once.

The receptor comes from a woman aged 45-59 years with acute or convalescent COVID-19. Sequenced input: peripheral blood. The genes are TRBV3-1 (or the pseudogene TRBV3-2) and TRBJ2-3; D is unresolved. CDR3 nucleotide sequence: TGTGCCAGCAGCCAAGACGGCGGCGGCCTGGGAGATACGCAGTATTTT. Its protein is CASSQDGGGLGDTQYF.